A single sample is the source of the 20 T cell receptor delta chains below, sequenced in a study of gamma-delta chains in newborns, infants, children (dated 2019 in TCRdb). The reads were generated on an Illumina MiSeq. In TCRdb, clones were called once more from the public reads by CATT, and rows of identical DNA were later combined. This sample comprises some 4,900 delta-chain clones, approximately 5.6% of them detected only once. The ten largest clones add up to around 6.4% of the sample. Sequenced material: blood. The source is a child who was a newborn, infant or young child, either healthy, febrile or measles-vaccinated (not recorded which).

This clone is labeled as medium-sized. This likely came from a read error, as a far larger clone is one base away. V gene TRDV2 combines with J gene TRDJ3, with 11 bases fitting TRDD3. The CDR3 spans 18 residues. Germline V gene data show CDR1 as GEAIGNYY and CDR2 as EKD. The CDR3 region has the DNA TGTGCCTGTGACACTGGGGGATACGGCTCCTGGGACACCCGACAGGTGTTTTTC. It yields the protein CACDTGGYGSWDTRQVFF.

In its sample, this clone ranks as medium-sized. This chain uses TRDV1 with TRDJ2, with 11 bases that match TRDD3. Per the germline V gene, CDR1 is TSWWSYY and CDR2 is QGS. The CDR3 totals 18 residues. V dropped 2 bases and J dropped 4; count of bases not matched to a gene: 9. CDR3 DNA: TGTGCTCTTGGGGAAGATAGCCCGCTGGGGGATACGACAGCACAACTCTTCTTT. This codes for CALGEDSPLGDTTAQLFF.

This clone has a handful of counts. A single base separates this from a much larger clone, so it may be a read error. This rearrangement joins TRDV2 to TRDJ2, with D tentatively TRDD3 (5 bases). Germline CDR1 is GEAIGNYY and CDR2 is EKD. Trimming removed 1 base from V and 1 base from J, with 15 bases in between. CDR3 length: 17 amino acids. The CDR3 here is CACDTLSWGSLTAQLFF. The CDR3 nucleotides read TGTGCCTGTGACACGCTTTCTTGGGGAAGTTTGACAGCACAACTCTTCTTT.

This clone was recorded a few times. A read error is possible here, since a much larger clone lies one base away. The same CDR3 can be traced to other DNA sequences in this sample. The chain is built from TRDV2 and TRDJ1; TRDD3 matches 7 bases. The CDR3 has 15 residues. Germline CDR1 reads GEAIGNYY; CDR2 reads EKD. Trimming at V came to 6 bases and at J to 0 bases, leaving 9 bases not matched to a gene. CDR3 region: CACKELGEYTDKLIF. Written as DNA, the CDR3 is TGTGCCTGTAAAGAGTTGGGGGAATACACCGATAAACTCATCTTT.

The rearrangement uses TRDV2 and TRDJ1; 8 nucleotides agree with TRDD3. Losses at the gene ends were 0 bases for V and 1 base for J; bases not matched to a gene: 9. Germline assignment: CDR1 GEAIGNYY and CDR2 EKD. The CDR3 sequence is 17 residues long. The CDR3 nucleotides are TGTGCCTGTGACACCGTCGGTGGGGGATCCCTCACCGATAAACTCATCTTT. It specifies CACDTVGGGSLTDKLIF.

This clone is categorized as medium-sized. This same CDR3 is encoded by further DNA sequences in the sample. The J gene is TRDJ3, the V gene TRDV2, with D maybe TRDD3 (5 bases). With 0 bases removed from V and 1 base from J, the gap between germline ends came to 12 bases. Per the germline V gene, CDR1 is GEAIGNYY and CDR2 is EKD. The CDR3 loop spans 18 amino acids. DNA of the CDR3: TGTGCCTGTGACACCGGGGACACCAGGTCCTGGGACACCCGACAGATGTTTTTC. Protein: CACDTGDTRSWDTRQMFF.

This clone appeared once. A much larger clone sits a single nucleotide away, making a read error possible. Called V gene: TRDV2; the J gene was not called; the table's D call of TRDD3 was not tested on the DNA. Germline values: CDR1 GEAIGNYY, CDR2 EKD. There are 19 residues in the CDR3. CDR3 DNA: TGTGCCTGTGACCCTGTACTGGGGGATACAGGGTCGTACACCGATAAACTCATTTTT. Encoded protein: CACDPVLGDTGSYTDKLIF.

In its sample, this clone ranks as medium-sized. The chain couples TRDV2 to TRDJ1, with TRDD3 identical over 13 bases. This CDR3 is 19 amino acids long. V lost 5 bases, J lost 1 base, and 15 bases stayed unmatched. Germline CDR1 is GEAIGNYY and CDR2 is EKD. CDR3 in DNA: TGTGCCTGTGCCTACCTACTGGGGGATACGCGAGGTGCCACCGATAAACTCATCTTT. Translation: CACAYLLGDTRGATDKLIF.

In the case of this clone: A single base separates this from a much larger clone, so it may be a read error. The V and J genes are TRDV2 and TRDJ1; possible D gene TRDD2, 5 bases. Per germline, CDR1 GEAIGNYY and CDR2 EKD. CDR3 length equals 15 residues. Here the CDR3 reads CACDSLLAEVDKLTF. CDR3 DNA: TGTGCCTGTGACTCCCTTCTGGCGGAGGTCGATAAACTCACCTTT.

The chain couples TRDV1 to TRDJ1; TRDD3 matches at 8 bases. This CDR3 spans 23 amino acids. CDR1 is TSWWSYY, CDR2 QGS, per germline. Trimming at V came to 1 base and at J to 0 bases, leaving 25 bases not matched to a gene. The CDR3 sequence is CALGERGGFCHAVLGDHTDKLIF. The CDR3 DNA sequence: TGTGCTCTTGGGGAACGAGGTGGTTTCTGTCACGCGGTGTTGGGGGATCACACCGATAAACTCATCTTT.

To note about this clone: This DNA's translation differs at residue 3 from TCRdb's protein, which comes from a much larger clone; a read error is likely, and the protein shown is translated from the DNA. The chain recombines TRDV2 with TRDJ3, with TRDD3 matching 11 bases. CDR1 and CDR2 from the germline V gene are GEAIGNYY and EKD. The CDR3 is made up of 18 amino acids. CDR3 sequence reads: CASDNTGGYSWDTRQMFF. The CDR3 DNA follows: TGTGCCAGTGACAATACTGGGGGATACTCCTGGGACACCCGACAGATGTTTTTC.

This clone has more than one count but fewer than ten. A much larger clone differs from this one at a single base, so this may be a read error. The chain joins TRDV2 to TRDJ1; TRDD3 matches at 12 bases. Germline V gene data show CDR1 as GEAIGNYY and CDR2 as EKD. The ends lost 0 bases at V and 1 base at J; junction bases unmatched: 11. The CDR3 runs to 19 residues. CDR3 bases: TGTGCCTGTGACACCCTAGCTGGGGGATACGCTCCTTTCACCGATAAACTCATCTTT. This gives the protein CACDTLAGGYAPFTDKLIF.

There are a few counts of this clone. It is likely a read error: a sequence one base away is far more abundant. Other DNA sequences in this specimen translate into the identical CDR3. The chain employs TRDV2 and TRDJ1; 11 nucleotides match TRDD3. Germline CDR1 is GEAIGNYY and CDR2 is EKD. The CDR3 has 18 residues. CDR3: CACDAIMGDTRNTDKLIF. CDR3 coding DNA: TGTGCCTGTGACGCTATTATGGGGGATACGCGTAACACCGATAAGCTCATCTTT.

This clone is labeled as medium-sized. J is TRDJ1 and V is TRDV2; D perhaps matches TRDD3 (5 bases). This CDR3 region has 19 residues. Germline CDR1 reads GEAIGNYY; CDR2 reads EKD. Trimming removed 0 bases at V and 0 bases at J, with 22 bases between. The CDR3: CACDTVGEFRSRYTDKLIF. For the CDR3, the DNA is TGTGCCTGTGACACCGTCGGGGAGTTTAGAAGCAGGTACACCGATAAACTCATCTTT.

This clone is deemed medium-sized. J is TRDJ2 and V is TRDV2, with TRDD3 matching over 11 bases. V shed 0 bases and J 6 bases; nucleotides not matched to a gene: 17. The CDR3 sequence is 20 residues long. CDR1 and CDR2 from the germline V gene are GEAIGNYY and EKD. The CDR3 nucleotides read TGTGCCTGTGACACCGTTGCCGCTGGGGGATACAACTACGCGGCAGCACAACTCTTCTTT. It translates to CACDTVAAGGYNYAAAQLFF.

A few counts support this clone. The gene calls are TRDV2 and TRDJ1, with 12 bases that match TRDD3. Trimming cost V 0 bases and J 1 base; bases outside gene matches: 14. This CDR3 has 20 residues. Germline lookup yields CDR1 GEAIGNYY and CDR2 EKD. The CDR3 loop is CACDTVAKLGDTEGTDKLIF. CDR3 nucleotide sequence: TGTGCCTGTGACACCGTGGCGAAACTGGGGGATACTGAGGGCACCGATAAACTCATCTTT.

Turning to this clone: It may be a read error: a sequence one base away is much more abundant. The J gene is TRDJ3, the V gene TRDV2; 10 bases line up with TRDD3. The J gene, left out of TCRdb, was set here by checking the DNA against germline. This CDR3 contains 21 residues. Germline V gene lookup returns CDR1 GEAIGNYY and CDR2 EKD. The CDR3 coding sequence is TGTGCTTGTGACACCCTTCGTACTGGGGGATCGAACACCTGGGACACCCGACAGATGTTTTTC. Its translation: CACDTLRTGGSNTWDTRQMFF.

About this clone itself: A clone one base away is much larger, so this may be a read error. The chain employs TRDV2 and TRDJ1; 10 bases map to TRDD3. CDR3 length equals 14 residues. Germline lookup yields CDR1 GEAIGNYY and CDR2 EKD. The CDR3 loop is CACGTLGDNHKLIF. The DNA for the CDR3 is TGTGCCTGTGGCACCCTGGGGGATAATCATAAACTCATCTTT.

This clone was observed a handful of times. This chain links TRDV1 with TRDJ1; a weak D match, TRDD3 (6 bases). The CDR3 is made up of 18 amino acids. In germline, CDR1 is TSWWSYY, CDR2 QGS. V lost 2 bases to trimming and J lost 4 bases, with 23 bases between them. CDR3 region: CALGESYPLMGGLDKLIF. Written as DNA, the CDR3 is TGTGCTCTTGGGGAAAGTTATCCTTTGATGGGGGGCCTCGATAAACTCATCTTT.

This clone was counted only a few times. The chain is built from TRDV2 and TRDJ3, with 10 nucleotides matching TRDD3. After removal of 2 bases from V and 0 bases from J, the junction contained 9 bases not matched to a gene. Looked up from germline, CDR1 is GEAIGNYY and CDR2 is EKD. The CDR3 runs 20 residues. CDR3 bases: TGTGCCTGTGACATGGTACTGGGGGATTCTTCCTCCTGGGACACCCGACAGATGTTTTTC. Protein product: CACDMVLGDSSSWDTRQMFF.